The clone carrying this T cell receptor (beta chain) has more than one count but fewer than ten. The antigen is unknown. This sample stems from a study of cytomegalovirus exposure and HLA in healthy donors. A multiplex PCR was run with 60 Vbeta primers and 13 Jbeta primers. TCRdb's copy holds only in-frame clones and misses some; the assay was immunoSEQ multiplex PCR. The profile shows some 120,000 clones, around four fifths of them singletons. The study's findings and limits: HLA allele associations emerged for some 16,000 TCR beta sequences in a later analysis, at 0.05 false discovery rate. Specific recognition of CMV antigens was confirmed in vitro for a few chains (all CMV-associated). The availability of immune exposure information extended only to CMV serostatus. Other equally common chains were less clonally expanded than HLA-associated TCR beta chains, a later analysis showed.

CDR1 and CDR2 (germline): LNHDA, SQIVND (reference sequence). V lost 2 bases and J 4 bases, leaving 9 bases between the germline ends. The CDR3 has 15 amino acids. The sample taken for sequencing was PBMCs. This sequence originates from a woman between 35 and 50 years old in good health and CMV-seronegative. This chain connects TRBV19 to TRBJ1-6, with D unclear. In nucleotides, the CDR3 is TGTGCCAGTAGTATATCCGGGTTGTATAATTCACCCCTCCACTTT. Protein product: CASSISGLYNSPLHF.